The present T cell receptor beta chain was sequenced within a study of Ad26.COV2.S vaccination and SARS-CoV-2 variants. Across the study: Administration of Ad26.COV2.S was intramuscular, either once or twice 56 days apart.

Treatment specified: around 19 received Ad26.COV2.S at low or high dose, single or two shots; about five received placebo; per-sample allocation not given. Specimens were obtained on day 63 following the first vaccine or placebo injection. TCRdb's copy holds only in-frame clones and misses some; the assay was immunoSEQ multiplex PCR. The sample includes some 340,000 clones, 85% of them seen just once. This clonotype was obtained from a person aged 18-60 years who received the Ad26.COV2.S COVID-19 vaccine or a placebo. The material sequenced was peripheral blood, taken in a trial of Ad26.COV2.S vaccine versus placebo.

The CDR3 protein is CASSLVQGGRETQYF. As DNA, the CDR3 is TGCGCCAGCAGCTTGGTCCAAGGGGGCCGGGAGACCCAGTACTTC. This rearrangement joins TRBV5-1 to TRBJ2-5; TRBD1 agrees at 7 bases. J was trimmed by 5 bases and V by 0 bases; bases with no gene match: 7. CDR1 SGHRS and CDR2 YFSETQ come from the germline V gene. There are 15 residues in the CDR3.